The 30 T cell receptor beta chains reported below all come from one sample, sequenced in a study of shared T cell receptors in the human thymus. Sequenced by immunoSEQ multiplex PCR; TCRdb stores in-frame clones only, minus some. Of roughly 660,000 clones listed, 88% are singletons. This sample was shared with a second study, whose subject was human thymus T cells.

The sequenced sample consisted of thymocytes. The source is a boy under two years old with a congenital heart defect.

V and J are TRBV4-2 and TRBJ2-3; a possible D gene is TRBD1 (5 bases). With 0 bases removed from V and 2 bases from J, the gap between germline ends came to 18 bases. CDR3 size: 18 residues. CDR1 and CDR2 (germline): LGHNA, YNFKEQ. The CDR3 DNA is TGTGCCAGCAGCCAAGATCCCGCTAGGGGTGCGGTCACAGATACGCAGTATTTT. Protein sequence: CASSQDPARGAVTDTQYF.

The CDR3 here is CASSEGPTRRSYNEQFF. CDR3 nucleotides: TGTGCCAGCAGTGAGGGCCCCACAAGACGCTCCTACAATGAGCAGTTCTTC. The chain links TRBV6-1 to TRBJ2-1, with D uncertain. V lost 3 bases to trimming and J lost 0 bases, with 15 bases between them. This CDR3 comprises 17 residues. The germline gives CDR1 MNHNS, CDR2 SASEGT.

The rearrangement joins TRBV5-1 to TRBJ2-1; 12 nucleotides match TRBD2. The CDR3 sequence is 15 residues long. Germline trimming cut 4 bases from V and 5 bases from J; bases unmatched to any gene: 4. The germline gives CDR1 SGHRS, CDR2 YFSETQ. The chain's CDR3 is CASSPGLAGNNEQFF. CDR3 bases: TGCGCCAGCAGCCCGGGACTAGCGGGTAACAATGAGCAGTTCTTC. The entire variable domain, with the rest obtained from reference TRBV5-1 and TRBJ2-1, is as follows: KAGVTQTPRYLIKTRGQQVTLSCSPISGHRSVSWYQQTPGQGLQFLFEYFSETQRNKGNFPGRFSGRQFSNSRSEMNVSTLELGDSALYLCASSPGLAGNNEQFFGPGTRLTVL.

The count of this clone is one. This chain uses TRBV27 with TRBJ2-7, with 12 bases identical to TRBD2. CDR1 MNHEY and CDR2 SMNVEV come from the germline V gene (reference sequence). With V trimmed by 6 bases and J by 0 bases, 18 bases remained unmatched. This CDR3 is built from 20 residues. The CDR3: CASRTNPPGLAGPSSYEQYF. The CDR3 DNA is TGTGCCAGCAGAACCAACCCTCCCGGACTAGCGGGACCGAGCTCCTACGAGCAGTACTTC.

The V gene is TRBV7-9, the J gene TRBJ2-7; D is unclear. Germline V gives CDR1 SEHNR, CDR2 FQNEAQ (reference sequence). Trimming removed 5 bases at V and 4 bases at J, with 9 bases between. There are 12 residues in the CDR3. CDR3 nucleotides: TGTGCCAGCAGCATCATCGGGTACGAGCAGTACTTC. This sequence encodes CASSIIGYEQYF.

This clone occurred a few times. The CDR3 DNA reads TGTGCCAGCAGCCAAGATCCGGACTCATTCAACAGCTCCTACAATGAGCAGTTCTTC. Translated: CASSQDPDSFNSSYNEQFF. The chain has TRBV4-2 and TRBJ2-1; tentative D call: TRBD2 (5 bases). The length of the CDR3 is 19 residues. Germline CDR1 is LGHNA and CDR2 is YNFKEQ. Trimming pared 0 bases from V and 0 bases from J, leaving 18 bases between.

This clone was found once. The J gene is TRBJ1-1, the V gene TRBV5-4, with 10 nucleotides matching TRBD1. The CDR3 is 14 residues long. Trimming at V came to 4 bases and at J to 4 bases, leaving 4 bases not matched to a gene. From germline, CDR1 is SGHNT and CDR2 YYREEE (reference sequence). The CDR3 here is CASSLRTGGTEAFF. The CDR3 DNA is TGTGCCAGCAGCCTGAGGACAGGGGGCACTGAAGCTTTCTTT.

V usage is TRBV27 and J usage is TRBJ2-7, with 7 bases identical to TRBD2. CDR1 is MNHEY and CDR2 is SMNVEV in the germline V gene (reference sequence). With V trimmed by 5 bases and J by 3 bases, 10 bases remained unmatched. The CDR3 covers 15 residues. CDR3 coding DNA: TGTGCCAGCAGTCCCCGGGGGAGGGCGTTCTACGAGCAGTACTTC. This gives the protein CASSPRGRAFYEQYF.

This chain connects TRBV28 to TRBJ2-7, with 10 bases identical to TRBD1. The CDR3 spans 16 residues. Germline-derived CDR1 and CDR2 are MDHEN and SYDVKM. Trimming cost V 9 bases and J 5 bases; bases outside gene matches: 16. CDR3 bases: TGTGCCAGTTACCCGGGACAGGGGTTTTTTATCCACGAGCAGTACTTC. Translation: CASYPGQGFFIHEQYF.

V and J are TRBV7-7 and TRBJ2-7; 9 nucleotides align to TRBD1. Germline-derived CDR1 and CDR2 are SSHAT and FNYEAQ (reference sequence). The CDR3 covers 14 residues. With 5 bases clipped from V and 1 base from J, the junction kept 3 bases outside the gene matches. Written as DNA, the CDR3 is TGTGCCAGCAGCCAGGGACAGGGATCCTACGAGCAGTACTTC. Residues: CASSQGQGSYEQYF.

CDR3 amino acids: CASSHDRETNEKLFF. For the CDR3, the DNA is TGTGCCAGCAGCCACGACAGGGAAACTAATGAAAAACTGTTTTTT. The J gene is TRBJ1-4, the V gene TRBV14; 7 bases agree with TRBD1. Unmatched junction bases numbered 2, after V lost 3 bases and J lost 1 base. The germline V gene encodes CDR1 SGHDN and CDR2 FVKESK. This CDR3 comprises 15 residues.

CDR3 amino acids: CASSHLPGLYHEQYF. Written as DNA, the CDR3 is TGCGCCAGCAGCCATCTGCCGGGACTCTACCACGAGCAGTACTTC. The chain recombines TRBV4-1 with TRBJ2-5; D might be TRBD2 (6 bases). The end of the DNA is better explained by TRBJ2-7, so the J call may be wrong. This CDR3 is built from 15 residues. Germline V gives CDR1 MGHRA, CDR2 YSYEKL.

The CDR3 nucleotides are TGTGCCAGCATCCCGGGGGGACTAGCGGGCGCCAACAATGAGCAGTTCTTC. Encoded protein: CASIPGGLAGANNEQFF. The chain is built from TRBV11-2 and TRBJ2-1; 12 nucleotides align to TRBD2. V trimming: 7 bases; J trimming: 5 bases; junction bases outside the gene matches: 12. Per the germline V gene, CDR1 is SGHAT and CDR2 is FQNNGV. The CDR3 length is 17 residues.

The genes are TRBV5-6 and TRBJ1-3; D not certain. The germline V gene has CDR1 SGHDT and CDR2 YYEEEE. The CDR3 covers 15 residues. The V end lost 4 bases, the J end lost 0 bases, and 11 bases lay between the germline ends. In DNA, the CDR3 is TGTGCCAGCAGCCGAATTCGTAGCTCTGGAAACACCATATATTTT. Amino acid sequence: CASSRIRSSGNTIYF.

J is TRBJ2-7 and V is TRBV28, with 10 bases matching TRBD2. J gave up 6 bases and V 5 bases, and 7 bases lay outside the gene matches. This CDR3 region has 14 residues. Germline V gene lookup returns CDR1 MDHEN and CDR2 SYDVKM. CDR3 residues: CASSPSGRASEQYF. Here the CDR3 DNA reads TGTGCCAGCAGTCCCAGCGGGAGGGCTTCCGAGCAGTACTTC. Full variable domain (outside the CDR3, taken from reference TRBV28 and TRBJ2-7): DVKVTQSSRYLVKRTGEKVFLECVQDMDHENMFWYRQDPGLGLRLIYFSYDVKMKEKGDIPEGYSVSREKKERFSLILESASTNQTSMYLCASSPSGRASEQYFGPGTRLTVT.

This clone showed up just a few times. CDR3 loop: CAWSVTPGTQYF. CDR3 DNA: TGTGCCTGGAGTGTAACGCCAGGGACCCAGTACTTC. The rearrangement joins TRBV30 to TRBJ2-5; D not resolved. V lost 0 bases to trimming and J lost 7 bases, with 9 bases between them. The CDR3 consists of 12 residues. CDR1 is GTSNPN and CDR2 is SVGIG in the germline V gene (reference sequence).

CDR3 sequence: CASSPTGRNTGELFF. As DNA, the CDR3 is TGTGCCAGCAGCCCGACAGGGAGGAACACCGGGGAGCTGTTTTTT. This chain joins TRBV5-4 and TRBJ2-2; TRBD1 matches at 7 bases. CDR1 and CDR2 from the germline V gene are SGHNT and YYREEE (reference sequence). The length of the CDR3 is 15 residues. The trim removed 4 bases at V and 1 base at J, leaving 4 bases unmatched.

This clone was seen a single time. The chain recombines TRBV5-1 with TRBJ2-7; 10 bases match TRBD2. The ends lost 4 bases at V and 5 bases at J; junction bases unmatched: 9. Germline V gives CDR1 SGHRS, CDR2 YFSETQ. The CDR3 is made up of 15 amino acids. The CDR3 bases are TGCGCCAGCAGCGAGTGGAGCGGGAGGGCCCACGAGCAGTACTTC. Translated, it gives CASSEWSGRAHEQYF.

The rearrangement joins TRBV27 to TRBJ2-7, with TRBD2 matching over 13 bases. The CDR3 extends over 17 amino acids. The germline V gene has CDR1 MNHEY and CDR2 SMNVEV (reference sequence). Losses at the gene ends were 8 bases for V and 6 bases for J; bases not matched to a gene: 16. The CDR3 coding sequence is TGTGCCAGCTCACCGGGACTAGCGGGAATCTCTGGGGGCGAGCAGTACTTC. It translates to CASSPGLAGISGGEQYF.

The rearrangement uses TRBV29-1 and TRBJ2-1; D call uncertain. The germline gives CDR1 SQVTM, CDR2 ANQGSEA. With 2 bases removed from V and 3 bases from J, the gap between germline ends came to 17 bases. The CDR3 loop spans 16 amino acids. The CDR3 DNA reads as TGCAGCGTTGAATTCCCAGATGCCCCCGTCTACAATGAGCAGTTCTTC. It codes for CSVEFPDAPVYNEQFF.

This chain joins TRBV9 and TRBJ2-7, with 7 bases identical to TRBD2. Germline trimming cut 0 bases from V and 0 bases from J; bases unmatched to any gene: 3. The germline gives CDR1 SGDLS, CDR2 YYNGEE. The CDR3 is made up of 15 amino acids. CDR3 loop: CASSVEAGPSYEQYF. As DNA, the CDR3 is TGTGCCAGCAGCGTAGAAGCGGGACCCTCCTACGAGCAGTACTTC.

The chain uses TRBV27 and TRBJ2-3, with a weak D call TRBD2 (5 bases). In germline, CDR1 is MNHEY, CDR2 SMNVEV (reference sequence). V was trimmed by 1 base and J by 3 bases, leaving 17 bases between them. The CDR3 extends over 17 amino acids. CDR3 in DNA: TGTGCCAGCAGTTTATGGGCGCGAGGAACGGGGACAGATACGCAGTATTTT. Protein sequence: CASSLWARGTGTDTQYF.

This chain connects TRBV5-1 to TRBJ2-5, with 8 positions matching TRBD2. The V gene's germline CDR1 is SGHRS and CDR2 YFSETQ. The length of the CDR3 is 20 residues. V lost 5 bases to trimming and J lost 0 bases; unmatched junction nucleotides: 21. The chain's CDR3 is CASSGRMASGRNSHQETQYF. The CDR3 bases are TGCGCCAGCAGTGGCAGGATGGCTAGCGGGCGAAATTCCCACCAAGAGACCCAGTACTTC.

This clone has just one count. The genes are TRBV15 and TRBJ2-1, with D possibly TRBD1 on 7 matching bases. There are 16 residues in the CDR3. Germline CDR1 reads LNHNV; CDR2 reads YYDKDF (reference sequence). The V gene lost 8 bases and the J gene lost 8 bases, with 25 bases spanning the gap. CDR3 coding DNA: TGTGCCACCTCTGTCCTTGGGCGCAGGGGGGAGTATGAGCAGTTCTTC. Residues: CATSVLGRRGEYEQFF.

The V call is TRBV4-1, the J call TRBJ1-5, with D possibly being TRBD1 (6 bases). Germline V CDR1 and CDR2: MGHRA, YSYEKL. V was cut by 6 bases and J by 3 bases, with 12 bases left in between. The CDR3 extends over 14 amino acids. The CDR3 sequence: CASSRTEFNQPQHF. The DNA of the CDR3 is TGCGCCAGCAGTCGGACAGAGTTCAATCAGCCCCAGCATTTT.

The genes are TRBV28 and TRBJ1-1, with TRBD1 matching over 10 bases. The CDR3 contains 14 residues. V dropped 2 bases and J dropped 3; count of bases not matched to a gene: 0. Germline V gene lookup returns CDR1 MDHEN and CDR2 SYDVKM. The CDR3: CASSLGTGDTEAFF. The CDR3 DNA reads as TGTGCCAGCAGTTTAGGGACAGGGGACACTGAAGCTTTCTTT.

The chain links TRBV2 to TRBJ2-7; 13 nucleotides line up with TRBD2. This CDR3 region has 16 residues. J was trimmed by 4 bases and V by 0 bases; bases with no gene match: 3. Germline assignment: CDR1 SNHLY and CDR2 FYNNEI. CDR3 DNA sequence: TGTGCCAGCAGTGAAGCGTTACTAGCGGGAGGGTACGAGCAGTACTTC. It specifies CASSEALLAGGYEQYF. Complete variable domain (other parts from reference TRBV2 and TRBJ2-7): EPEVTQTPSHQVTQMGQEVILRCVPISNHLYFYWYRQILGQKVEFLVSFYNNEISEKSEIFDDQFSVERPDGSNFTLKIRSTKLEDSAMYFCASSEALLAGGYEQYFGPGTRLTVT.

This chain uses TRBV29-1 with TRBJ2-7; perhaps TRBD2 as D (5 bases). The V end was cut by 4 bases, the J end by 5 bases, with 12 bases between. Germline-derived CDR1 and CDR2 are SQVTM and ANQGSEA. The CDR3 covers 12 residues. The CDR3 coding sequence is TGCAGCGTTGCGGGGTTCGGGGACGAGCAGTACTTC. It yields the protein CSVAGFGDEQYF.

The chain joins TRBV5-4 to TRBJ1-2; 8 positions match TRBD1. The CDR3 consists of 14 residues. The trim removed 3 bases at V and 7 bases at J, leaving 8 bases unmatched. Germline loops: CDR1 SGHNT, CDR2 YYREEE (reference sequence). The CDR3 spells CASSWDRRPSGYTF. The CDR3 DNA is TGTGCCAGCAGCTGGGACAGGAGGCCATCTGGCTACACCTTC.

The genes are TRBV6-1 and TRBJ2-1; 8 bases are a match to TRBD1. Trimming cost V 6 bases and J 9 bases; bases outside gene matches: 10. The CDR3 covers 14 residues. Germline loops: CDR1 MNHNS, CDR2 SASEGT. As DNA, the CDR3 is TGTGCCAGCAGGGACAGGGTTACAAGTGCTGAGCAGTTCTTC. Its protein is CASRDRVTSAEQFF.